The 4 T cell receptor beta chains below were found in one sample sequenced in a study of T cell responses to AZD1222 COVID-19 vaccine. Using immunoSEQ multiplex PCR, the repertoire was profiled, and TCRdb retains in-frame clones only, with some absent. In the table there are 90,000 to 120,000 clones, around nine tenths of which are singletons. Sequenced material: peripheral blood, taken on day 0 of AZD1222 vaccination. The receptor source for this set is an adult in good health.

This clone was recorded once. This chain links TRBV10-2 with TRBJ2-7; 8 nucleotides align to TRBD2. The CDR3 sequence is 16 residues long. The germline V gene encodes CDR1 WSHSY and CDR2 SAAADI. V shed 3 bases and J 0 bases; nucleotides not matched to a gene: 7. This chain's CDR3 is CASSELTSGPSYEQYF. The CDR3 DNA sequence: TGCGCCAGCAGTGAACTAACTAGCGGCCCCTCCTACGAGCAGTACTTC.

The V call is TRBV19, the J call TRBJ2-1; D is possibly TRBD1 or TRBD2 (5 bases each). Germline CDR1 reads LNHDA; CDR2 reads SQIVND (reference sequence). The V end was cut by 8 bases, the J end by 6 bases, with 8 bases between. The CDR3 is 11 amino acids. This CDR3 is CASGGVNEQFF. The CDR3 DNA reads as TGTGCCAGTGGGGGAGTCAATGAGCAGTTCTTC.

The count of this clone is one. The rearrangement links TRBV18 to TRBJ1-5, with 9 positions matching TRBD1. Germline V gene sequence: CDR1 KGHSH, CDR2 LQKENI. Trimming took 4 bases from V and 4 from J; bases not matched to a gene: 5. CDR3 length: 15 residues. CDR3 sequence (DNA): TGTGCCAGCTCACTGAGGACAGGGGAGAATCAGCCCCAGCATTTT. Protein sequence: CASSLRTGENQPQHF.

This chain connects TRBV7-8 to TRBJ1-3; D is undetermined. Trimming cost V 2 bases and J 0 bases, with 11 bases left between them. Germline V gives CDR1 SGHVS, CDR2 FQNEAQ. The CDR3 contains 16 residues. CDR3 in amino acids: CASSLLDTRSGNTIYF. CDR3 DNA: TGTGCCAGCAGCTTACTTGACACCCGCTCTGGAAACACCATATATTTT.